The present entry profiles one T cell receptor (beta chain) with its context. Looked up from germline, CDR1 is MNHNS and CDR2 is SASEGT. The CDR3 contains 14 residues. The J segment lost 4 bases and the V segment lost 8 bases, leaving 9 bases of the junction unmatched. A NOSPECS grade of at least 4, a Clinical Activity Score of at least 3 and duration under 3 months were recorded in ophthalmopathy patients. From approximately 9.3 ml of fresh peripheral blood, PBMCs were isolated. Researchers took RNA transcripts and amplified the TCR beta CDR3 regions from them. The HTBI primer set served for first-round RT-PCR of the TCR CDR3. MiXCR, applied by TCRdb to the multiplex PCR reads, yields one record per CDR3 protein. Of approximately 410,000 distinct CDR3 sequences in the sample, roughly 15% were seen once. The sample comes from a study of T cells in Graves' hyperthyroidism and ophthalmopathy.

The TCR originated in a man aged 18 to 29 with Graves' ophthalmopathy. Source material: blood. The rearrangement joins TRBV6-1 to TRBJ1-2, with 8 bases fitting TRBD1. The CDR3 bases are TGTGCCAGCGGCAGCAGGGGGCTTGGCTATGGCTACACCTTC. Its protein is CASGSRGLGYGYTF.